This T cell receptor (beta chain) was sequenced in a study of control samples from healthy donors and cancer patients. Method: immunoSEQ multiplex PCR; TCRdb's copy keeps in-frame clones and lacks some. The sample includes about 55,000 clones, roughly 95% of them seen just once. CDR3 length equals 14 residues. From germline, CDR1 is MDHEN and CDR2 SYDVKM. V was trimmed by 4 bases and J by 2 bases, leaving 11 bases between them. The gene calls are TRBV28 and TRBJ1-2; D perhaps matches TRBD1 (5 bases). The sequenced material came from blood. The sequence came from a woman between 18 and 30 years old in good health. This CDR3 reads CASSSGLGNYGYTF. DNA of the CDR3: TGTGCCAGCAGTTCAGGGTTAGGCAACTATGGCTACACCTTC.